This T cell receptor (beta chain) is drawn from a study of tumor-infiltrating lymphocytes in primary liver carcinoma. Study-level background: Samples returned roughly 3.5 to 8 million productive TCRbeta reads each. Read depth did not differ significantly between tissue types. Regarding the study as a whole: Tumors had a top-250-clone fraction that was significantly higher than blood (p = 0.039). Among the pair types, tumor region pairs showed more overlap than tumor-adjacent and tumor-blood pairs.

Researchers generated TCR beta cDNA from approximately 500 ng of total RNA, relying on a constant-region primer. Amplification in three nested multiplex PCR rounds with slightly modified ARM-PCR gave rise to TCR beta libraries. The first two PCR rounds, nine to ten cycles each, used TRBV1-TRBV30 forward primers and a C-beta reverse primer. TCRdb reprocessed the multiplex PCR reads via MiXCR and lists one record per CDR3 protein. The sample carries more than 70,000 distinct CDR3 sequences, approximately 72% recorded once. V lost 2 bases to trimming and J lost 6 bases, with 11 bases between them. This CDR3 is 12 amino acids long. Germline lookup yields CDR1 GTSNPN and CDR2 SVGIG (reference sequence). As regards this clonotype: The antigen is unknown.

Co-extracting RNA and DNA was done with roughly 17-33 mg of unsorted bulk tissue as input. These patients lived with chronic HBV infection and had never been treated. The chain employs TRBV30 and TRBJ2-7; D is uncertain. The receptor's source is a man aged 35 to 55 with primary liver carcinoma and hepatitis B virus infection. The sequenced sample consisted of liver tumor tissue from sampling region 1. Specified subset: tumor region T1, superior pole. CDR3 DNA: TGTGCCTGGAGTTCTGGGTCGGGCGAGCAGTACTTC. It codes for CAWSSGSGEQYF.